This record concerns one T cell receptor beta chain sequence. This sample was included in a study of identical twins. Template switching added a universal primer binding site, and final cDNA carried unique molecular identifiers. Via MiXCR, TCRdb re-called the 5' RACE reads, giving one row per CDR3 protein. The data show 700,000 or so distinct CDR3 sequences, with around 20% seen just once and more than 4% held by the top ten. This CDR3 spans 14 amino acids. With 4 bases removed from V and 1 base from J, the gap between germline ends came to 11 bases. Germline V gene sequence: CDR1 SGHRS, CDR2 YFSETQ. The same sample was also studied in work on T cells expressing NK-cell markers. That report adds: Beta-chain profiling covered CD3+CD56+NKG2C+, CD3+CD56+NKG2C- and CD3+CD56-NKG2C+ sorted subsets. The CD3+CD56-NKG2C+ fraction of a handful of donors was likewise dominated by these clonotypes.

This receptor was identified in a woman between 18 and 29 years old in good health. Source material: PBMCs. The chain carries TRBV5-1 and TRBJ2-5; D may be TRBD1 or TRBD2 (5 bases each). The CDR3, as DNA: TGCGCCAGCAGCATGGGACCTGGCCAAGAGACCCAGTACTTC. Its protein product is CASSMGPGQETQYF.